The 11 T cell receptor beta chains in this list originate from one sample, sequenced in a study of blood T cells in healthy people across ages. PCR was performed a second time for roughly 6 to 12 cycles using a sample-barcoded 5' primer and a J-beta primer mix. TCRdb used MiXCR to reprocess the 5' RACE reads, holding one entry per CDR3 protein. Of about 1,400,000 distinct CDR3 sequences listed, 59% are singletons. Specimen: blood. The receptors stem from a man aged 18 to 30 in good health.

This clonotype showed up just a few times. The V gene is TRBV28, the J gene TRBJ2-5, with unresolved D. V was pared by 6 bases and J by 1 base, with 15 bases between. The CDR3 runs to 15 residues. In germline, CDR1 is MDHEN, CDR2 SYDVKM. CDR3 loop: CASRGRDSLQETQYF. The CDR3 nucleotides are TGTGCCAGCAGGGGAAGGGATTCCCTCCAAGAGACCCAGTACTTC.

The gene calls are TRBV20-1 and TRBJ2-1, with TRBD2 identical over 9 bases. The ends lost 4 bases at V and 7 bases at J; junction bases unmatched: 8. The CDR3 loop spans 14 amino acids. CDR1 is DFQATT, CDR2 SNEGSKA, per germline (reference sequence). Written as DNA, the CDR3 is TGCAGTGCTATTACAGCGGGAGGTCTGAATGAGCAGTTCTTC. This gives the protein CSAITAGGLNEQFF.

The chain has TRBV7-2 and TRBJ2-4; 8 bases are shared with TRBD1. The J call may not be correct, given that the DNA end is closer to TRBJ2-5. Germline V gives CDR1 SGHTA, CDR2 FQGNSA. This CDR3 has 18 residues. CDR3 DNA: TGTGCCAGCAGCCAAGGGTATCAGGGGGCGTTTGTTGGAGAGACCCAGTACTTC. Its translation: CASSQGYQGAFVGETQYF.

The V and J genes are TRBV6-1 and TRBJ2-3; 10 nucleotides line up with TRBD2. The length of the CDR3 is 16 residues. Per the germline V gene, CDR1 is MNHNS and CDR2 is SASEGT. The J segment lost 5 bases and the V segment lost 1 base, leaving 6 bases of the junction unmatched. CDR3 loop: CASSEGASGRGDTQYF. CDR3 coding DNA: TGTGCCAGCAGTGAAGGGGCTAGCGGGAGAGGAGATACGCAGTATTTT.

The V and J genes are TRBV29-1 and TRBJ2-2; 8 bases align to TRBD2. CDR1 and CDR2 from the germline V gene are SQVTM and ANQGSEA. After removal of 3 bases from V and 4 bases from J, the junction contained 7 bases not matched to a gene. The CDR3 is 15 amino acids. CDR3 loop: CSVDAGGAGTGELFF. The CDR3 bases are TGCAGCGTTGACGCGGGGGGCGCAGGCACCGGGGAGCTGTTTTTT.

This clonotype showed up just a few times. CDR3 bases: TGTGCCAGCAGCCTACACCGGGGAGCCGGGGAGCTGTTTTTT. This translates into CASSLHRGAGELFF. This chain links TRBV6-5 with TRBJ2-2, with a weak D call TRBD2 (5 bases). Looked up from germline, CDR1 is MNHEY and CDR2 is SVGAGI. This CDR3 has 14 residues. Trimming left V 6 bases short and J 6 bases short, with 14 bases between.

V gene TRBV24-1 combines with J gene TRBJ2-5, with TRBD1 matching over 10 bases. The J call may not be correct, given that the DNA end is closer to TRBJ2-7. CDR1 is KGHDR and CDR2 is SFDVKD in the germline V gene. CDR3 length equals 13 residues. The CDR3 DNA reads as TGTGCCCCCCCGGGACAGGGGTTCTACGAGCAGTACTTC. This codes for CAPPGQGFYEQYF.

The chain uses TRBV4-1 and TRBJ2-7; D remains unclear. The V gene's germline CDR1 is MGHRA and CDR2 YSYEKL. This CDR3 contains 14 residues. Trimming removed 0 bases at V and 4 bases at J, with 10 bases between. As DNA, the CDR3 is TGCGCCAGCAGCCAAGAGCCGCAGGCTTACGAGCAGTACTTC. Its translation is CASSQEPQAYEQYF.

The sample holds a few counts of this clonotype. The chain has TRBV6-1 and TRBJ1-1, with D tentatively TRBD1 (6 bases). Germline CDR1 and CDR2: MNHNS and SASEGT. Trimming pared 7 bases from V and 0 bases from J, leaving 9 bases between. This CDR3 contains 13 residues. CDR3 protein: CASTRGMNTEAFF. CDR3 bases: TGTGCCAGCACCAGGGGCATGAACACTGAAGCTTTCTTT.

J is TRBJ1-2 and V is TRBV27; TRBD1 matches 8 bases. CDR1 MNHEY and CDR2 SMNVEV come from the germline V gene (reference sequence). The V and J ends lost 6 bases and 7 bases, in that order; junction bases with no gene match: 13. The CDR3 spans 15 residues. The chain's CDR3 is CASRDQTGVAGGYTF. DNA of the CDR3: TGTGCCAGCAGAGACCAGACAGGGGTGGCGGGTGGCTACACCTTC.

The chain uses TRBV4-1 and TRBJ1-3; D possibly corresponds to TRBD1 (6 bases). V gave up 4 bases and J gave up 4 bases, with 14 bases separating them. This CDR3 has 15 residues. Germline-derived CDR1 and CDR2 are MGHRA and YSYEKL. The CDR3 protein is CASSRPGGAGNTIYF. The CDR3, as DNA: TGCGCCAGCAGCCGCCCTGGGGGGGCCGGAAACACCATATATTTT.